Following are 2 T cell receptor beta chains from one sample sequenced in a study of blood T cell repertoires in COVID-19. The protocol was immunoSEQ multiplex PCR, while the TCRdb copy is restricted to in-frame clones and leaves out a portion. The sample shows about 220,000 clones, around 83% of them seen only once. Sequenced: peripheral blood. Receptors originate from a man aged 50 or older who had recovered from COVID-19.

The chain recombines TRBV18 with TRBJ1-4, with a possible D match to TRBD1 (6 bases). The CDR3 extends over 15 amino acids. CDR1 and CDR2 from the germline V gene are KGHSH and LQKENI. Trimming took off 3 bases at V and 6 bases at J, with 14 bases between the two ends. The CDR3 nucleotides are TGTGCCAGCTCACCTGGACAGATAGAGTATGAAAAACTGTTTTTT. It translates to CASSPGQIEYEKLFF.

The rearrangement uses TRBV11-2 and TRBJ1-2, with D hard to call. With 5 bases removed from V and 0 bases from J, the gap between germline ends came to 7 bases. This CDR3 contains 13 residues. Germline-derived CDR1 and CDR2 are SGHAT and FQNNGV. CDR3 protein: CASSPKSNYGYTF. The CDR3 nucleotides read TGTGCCAGCAGCCCTAAGTCTAACTATGGCTACACCTTC.